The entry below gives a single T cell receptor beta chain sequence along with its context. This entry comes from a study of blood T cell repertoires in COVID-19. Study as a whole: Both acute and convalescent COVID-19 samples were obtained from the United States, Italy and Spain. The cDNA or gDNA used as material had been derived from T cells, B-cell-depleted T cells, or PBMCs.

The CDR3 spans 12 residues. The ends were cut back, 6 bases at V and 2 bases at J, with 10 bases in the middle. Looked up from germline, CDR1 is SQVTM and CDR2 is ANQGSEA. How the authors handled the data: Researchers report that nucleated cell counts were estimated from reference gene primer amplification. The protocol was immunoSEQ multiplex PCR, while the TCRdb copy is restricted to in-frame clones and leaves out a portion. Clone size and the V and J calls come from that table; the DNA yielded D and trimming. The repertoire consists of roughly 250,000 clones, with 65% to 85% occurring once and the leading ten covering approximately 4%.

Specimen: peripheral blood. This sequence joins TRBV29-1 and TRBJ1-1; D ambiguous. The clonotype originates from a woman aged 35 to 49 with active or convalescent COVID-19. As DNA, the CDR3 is TGCAGCGTCGAATCTGTCAACACTGAAGCTTTCTTT. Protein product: CSVESVNTEAFF.